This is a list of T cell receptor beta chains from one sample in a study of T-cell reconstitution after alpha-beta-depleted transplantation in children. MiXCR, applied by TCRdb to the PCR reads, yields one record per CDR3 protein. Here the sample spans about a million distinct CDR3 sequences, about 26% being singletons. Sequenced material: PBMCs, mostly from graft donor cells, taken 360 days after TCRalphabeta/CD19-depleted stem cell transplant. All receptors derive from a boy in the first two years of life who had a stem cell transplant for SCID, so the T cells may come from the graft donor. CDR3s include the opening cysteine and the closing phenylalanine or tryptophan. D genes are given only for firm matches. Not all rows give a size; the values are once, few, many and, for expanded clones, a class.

CDR3aa: CAMGGSLPTDTQYF; CDR3nt: TGTGCCATGGGGGGGTCCCTCCCCACAGATACGCAGTATTTT; abundance: -; d_gene: TRBD2; j_gene: TRBJ2-3; v_gene: TRBV10-3
CDR3aa: CASSLMGQGYNEQFF; CDR3nt: TGTGCCAGCAGCTTGATGGGACAGGGCTACAATGAGCAGTTCTTC; abundance: few; d_gene: TRBD1; j_gene: TRBJ2-1; v_gene: TRBV5-4
CDR3aa: CASSMLIAGRETQYF; CDR3nt: TGTGCCAGTAGTATGCTGATAGCGGGGCGAGAGACCCAGTACTTC; abundance: -; d_gene: TRBD2; j_gene: TRBJ2-5; v_gene: TRBV19
CDR3aa: CASSLRQSSYNEQFF; CDR3nt: TGTGCCAGCAGCTTAAGACAGAGCTCCTACAATGAGCAGTTCTTC; abundance: -; d_gene: -; j_gene: TRBJ2-1; v_gene: TRBV7-9
CDR3aa: CAISLTGGKEQYF; CDR3nt: TGTGCCATCAGCCTGACAGGGGGGAAAGAGCAGTACTTC; abundance: few; d_gene: TRBD1; j_gene: TRBJ2-7; v_gene: TRBV10-3
CDR3aa: CSAQIDRAPYEQYF; CDR3nt: TGCAGTGCTCAGATCGACAGGGCCCCCTACGAGCAGTACTTC; abundance: -; d_gene: TRBD1; j_gene: TRBJ2-7; v_gene: TRBV20-1
CDR3aa: CSARGGLSSGANVLTF; CDR3nt: TGCAGTGCTAGAGGGGGGCTGAGCTCTGGGGCCAACGTCCTGACTTTC; abundance: -; d_gene: -; j_gene: TRBJ2-6; v_gene: TRBV20-1
CDR3aa: CASQAGDEQYF; CDR3nt: TGTGCCTCCCAAGCGGGTGACGAGCAGTACTTC; abundance: -; d_gene: -; j_gene: TRBJ2-7; v_gene: TRBV12-3/TRBV12-4
CDR3aa: CASSLIGGGEAFF; CDR3nt: TGCGCCAGCAGCTTGATCGGGGGTGGTGAAGCTTTCTTT; abundance: few; d_gene: -; j_gene: TRBJ1-1; v_gene: TRBV5-1
CDR3aa: CASSLWDSSETQYF; CDR3nt: TGCGCCAGCAGCTTGTGGGACAGTTCGGAGACCCAGTACTTC; abundance: -; d_gene: TRBD1; j_gene: TRBJ2-5; v_gene: TRBV5-1
CDR3aa: CASTPGGVYQETQYF; CDR3nt: TGTGCCAGCACCCCCGGGGGGGTCTACCAAGAGACCCAGTACTTC; abundance: -; d_gene: TRBD2; j_gene: TRBJ2-5; v_gene: TRBV12-3/TRBV12-4
CDR3aa: CASIVPRGAGTEAFF; CDR3nt: TGTGCCAGCATTGTTCCAAGGGGGGCGGGCACTGAAGCTTTCTTT; abundance: few; d_gene: -; j_gene: TRBJ1-1; v_gene: TRBV6-1
CDR3aa: CASSPGGLAGSTQYF; CDR3nt: TGTGCCAGCAGTCCAGGCGGGCTAGCGGGGAGTACGCAGTATTTT; abundance: -; d_gene: TRBD2; j_gene: TRBJ2-3; v_gene: TRBV12-3/TRBV12-4
CDR3aa: CASSFDQGQSPLHF; CDR3nt: TGTGCCAGCAGTTTTGATCAGGGGCAATCACCCCTCCACTTT; abundance: -; d_gene: -; j_gene: TRBJ1-6; v_gene: TRBV28
CDR3aa: CAISESSTDYQPQHF; CDR3nt: TGTGCCATCAGTGAGTCGTCCACTGACTATCAGCCCCAGCATTTT; abundance: few; d_gene: -; j_gene: TRBJ1-5; v_gene: TRBV10-3
CDR3aa: CSARLTTDTQYF; CDR3nt: TGCAGTGCTAGACTGACTACAGATACGCAGTATTTT; abundance: -; d_gene: -; j_gene: TRBJ2-3; v_gene: TRBV20-1
CDR3aa: CASSFAAILAETQYF; CDR3nt: TGTGCCAGCAGTTTTGCGGCAATCCTAGCGGAGACCCAGTACTTC; abundance: -; d_gene: -; j_gene: TRBJ2-5; v_gene: TRBV12-3/TRBV12-4
CDR3aa: CASSFWGPNEKLFF; CDR3nt: TGTGCCAGCAGTTTTTGGGGGCCCAATGAAAAACTGTTTTTT; abundance: few; d_gene: -; j_gene: TRBJ1-4; v_gene: TRBV27
CDR3aa: CASRFQGQGNYGYTF; CDR3nt: TGTGCCAGCAGATTTCAGGGACAGGGGAACTATGGCTACACCTTC; abundance: few; d_gene: TRBD1; j_gene: TRBJ1-2; v_gene: TRBV12-3/TRBV12-4
CDR3aa: CSARDVTGGNQPQHF; CDR3nt: TGCAGTGCTAGAGATGTGACGGGCGGCAATCAGCCCCAGCATTTT; abundance: -; d_gene: -; j_gene: TRBJ1-5; v_gene: TRBV20-1
CDR3aa: CASSQVTGTSGEDTQYF; CDR3nt: TGTGCCAGCAGCCAAGTAACCGGGACTAGCGGGGAGGATACGCAGTATTTT; abundance: few; d_gene: TRBD2; j_gene: TRBJ2-3; v_gene: TRBV4-2
CDR3aa: CASRHSPRGTDTQYF; CDR3nt: TGTGCCAGCAGGCACAGCCCGAGGGGCACAGATACGCAGTATTTT; abundance: -; d_gene: -; j_gene: TRBJ2-3; v_gene: TRBV7-2
CDR3aa: CASSRGLEVDNEQFF; CDR3nt: TGTGCCAGCAGCCGGGGCCTCGAAGTCGACAATGAGCAGTTCTTC; abundance: few; d_gene: -; j_gene: TRBJ2-1; v_gene: TRBV11-2
CDR3aa: CASSSHRGSLYNEQFF; CDR3nt: TGCGCCAGCAGCTCGCACAGGGGATCCCTTTACAATGAGCAGTTCTTC; abundance: -; d_gene: TRBD1; j_gene: TRBJ2-1; v_gene: TRBV5-1
CDR3aa: CASSHFPLAGWETQYF; CDR3nt: TGCGCCAGCAGCCACTTTCCACTAGCGGGGTGGGAGACCCAGTACTTC; abundance: few; d_gene: TRBD2; j_gene: TRBJ2-5; v_gene: TRBV4-1
CDR3aa: CASSPQGVGMNTEAFF; CDR3nt: TGTGCCAGCAGCCCACAGGGGGTGGGTATGAACACTGAAGCTTTCTTT; abundance: -; d_gene: TRBD1; j_gene: TRBJ1-1; v_gene: TRBV3-1
CDR3aa: CASSDSGGGSTGELFF; CDR3nt: TGTGCCAGCAGCGATAGCGGAGGGGGATCGACCGGGGAGCTGTTTTTT; abundance: few; d_gene: -; j_gene: TRBJ2-2; v_gene: TRBV7-3
CDR3aa: CASSQDRDWNTEAFF; CDR3nt: TGTGCCAGCAGCCAAGACCGAGACTGGAACACTGAAGCTTTCTTT; abundance: -; d_gene: -; j_gene: TRBJ1-1; v_gene: TRBV3-1
CDR3aa: CASSGGFGELFF; CDR3nt: TGTGCCAGCAGTGGAGGGTTCGGGGAGCTGTTTTTT; abundance: -; d_gene: -; j_gene: TRBJ2-2; v_gene: TRBV2
CDR3aa: CSAGDSLTYNEQFF; CDR3nt: TGCAGTGCTGGGGACTCCCTAACGTACAATGAGCAGTTCTTC; abundance: few; d_gene: -; j_gene: TRBJ2-1; v_gene: TRBV20-1
CDR3aa: CASSLSGPPNEQFF; CDR3nt: TGCGCCAGCAGCTTGTCAGGGCCCCCCAATGAGCAGTTCTTC; abundance: many; d_gene: -; j_gene: TRBJ2-1; v_gene: TRBV5-1
CDR3aa: CASSPRRARSQETQYF; CDR3nt: TGTGCCAGCTCACCAAGGAGGGCACGATCCCAAGAGACCCAGTACTTC; abundance: few; d_gene: -; j_gene: TRBJ2-5; v_gene: TRBV18
CDR3aa: CASSLPPSGEQFF; CDR3nt: TGTGCCAGCAGCTTACCCCCTAGCGGGGAGCAGTTCTTC; abundance: -; d_gene: TRBD2; j_gene: TRBJ2-1; v_gene: TRBV7-2
CDR3aa: CSSGPYEQCF; CDR3nt: TGTTCCAGTGGCCCCTACGAGCAGTGCTTC; abundance: few; d_gene: -; j_gene: TRBJ2-7; v_gene: TRBV6-4
CDR3aa: CAISESILSGDPYNEQFF; CDR3nt: TGTGCCATCAGTGAGTCGATCCTAAGCGGTGACCCCTACAATGAGCAGTTCTTC; abundance: few; d_gene: -; j_gene: TRBJ2-1; v_gene: TRBV10-3
CDR3aa: CASSEYEPGEQYF; CDR3nt: TGCGCCAGCAGCGAATATGAACCGGGGGAGCAGTACTTC; abundance: -; d_gene: -; j_gene: TRBJ2-7; v_gene: TRBV5-1
CDR3aa: CASSPQVGLQETQYF; CDR3nt: TGTGCCAGCAGCCCCCAAGTCGGGTTGCAAGAGACCCAGTACTTC; abundance: -; d_gene: -; j_gene: TRBJ2-5; v_gene: TRBV12-3/TRBV12-4